These 27 T cell receptor beta chains share one sample of origin, sequenced in a study of T-cell reconstitution after alpha-beta-depleted transplantation in children. It was with unique molecular identifiers that the TCRbeta library was prepared. Via MiXCR, TCRdb re-called the PCR reads, giving one row per CDR3 protein. The table lists about 500,000 distinct CDR3 sequences, approximately 32% of them singletons. Sample: PBMCs from the stem cell graft donor, taken from the stem cell graft. These receptors originate from a human donor who donated a stem cell graft to a child with aplastic anemia.

This clonotype was recorded once. The V and J genes are TRBV7-2 and TRBJ2-2, with unresolved D. This CDR3 contains 15 residues. Trimming stripped 4 bases from V and 7 bases from J, with 16 bases between. Looked up from germline, CDR1 is SGHTA and CDR2 is FQGNSA. As DNA, the CDR3 is TGTGCCAGCAGCTCGAACGGGTTGGCAGTCGGGGAGCTGTTTTTT. Amino acids: CASSSNGLAVGELFF.

The rearrangement joins TRBV29-1 to TRBJ2-3; 12 bases fit TRBD2. J lost 9 bases, V lost 6 bases, and 7 bases had no gene match. The germline V gene encodes CDR1 SQVTM and CDR2 ANQGSEA. This CDR3 has 13 amino acids. In nucleotides, the CDR3 is TGCAGCGTGACTAGCGGGAGTGGAGGGACGCAGTATTTT. Translated: CSVTSGSGGTQYF.

This chain connects TRBV4-3 to TRBJ1-5; D call uncertain. Germline CDR1 is LGHNA and CDR2 is YSLEER. The CDR3 loop spans 15 amino acids. The V end lost 0 bases, the J end lost 9 bases, and 15 bases lay between the germline ends. DNA of the CDR3: TGCGCCAGCAGCCAAGATTTTGAGGTAATCGGGCCCCAGCATTTT. Translated, it gives CASSQDFEVIGPQHF.

V is TRBV28 and J is TRBJ1-5; 9 nucleotides match TRBD1. V dropped 8 bases and J dropped 3; count of bases not matched to a gene: 17. This CDR3 region has 18 residues. The germline V gene encodes CDR1 MDHEN and CDR2 SYDVKM. This CDR3 is CASAGGQGFGTINQPQHF. CDR3 nucleotide sequence: TGTGCCAGCGCTGGGGGACAGGGTTTTGGGACCATCAATCAGCCCCAGCATTTT.

This chain joins TRBV7-2 and TRBJ2-1; D gene ambiguous. The V gene's germline CDR1 is SGHTA and CDR2 FQGNSA. CDR3 length: 15 residues. V shed 0 bases and J shed 2 bases, with 8 bases lying between them. CDR3 bases: TGTGCCAGCAGCTTAGCATTGTATCCCTACAATGAGCAGTTCTTC. Translation gives CASSLALYPYNEQFF.

The chain recombines TRBV4-3 with TRBJ2-2; D is perhaps TRBD2 (7 bases). CDR1 LGHNA and CDR2 YSLEER come from the germline V gene. CDR3 size: 15 residues. Trimming removed 1 base at V and 8 bases at J, with 14 bases between. CDR3 in amino acids: CASSQGQGRAGELFF. The CDR3 DNA is TGCGCCAGCAGCCAAGGTCAGGGGAGGGCTGGGGAGCTGTTTTTT.

CDR3 DNA: TGCGCCAGCAGCCCGGGGACTAGCGATGAATACGAGCAGTACTTC. Encoded protein: CASSPGTSDEYEQYF. This chain connects TRBV5-1 to TRBJ2-7; 10 bases map to TRBD2. V shed 4 bases, J shed 4 bases, and the junction held 8 bases outside the gene matches. Per the germline V gene, CDR1 is SGHRS and CDR2 is YFSETQ. CDR3 length: 15 amino acids.

The CDR3 DNA is TGTGCCAGCAGTTACTCAGGGGACCAACCCACAGATACGCAGTATTTT. Amino acids: CASSYSGDQPTDTQYF. The chain employs TRBV6-5 and TRBJ2-3, with D tentatively TRBD1 or TRBD2 (5 bases each). V was clipped by 0 bases and J by 2 bases, with 12 bases between them. This CDR3 comprises 16 residues. Looked up from germline, CDR1 is MNHEY and CDR2 is SVGAGI.

The CDR3 sequence: CSAREGGGTERGYTF. The CDR3 DNA reads as TGCAGTGCTAGAGAGGGGGGCGGGACAGAGCGTGGCTACACCTTC. The chain joins TRBV20-1 to TRBJ1-2; 7 bases fit TRBD1. The CDR3 is made up of 15 amino acids. V lost 0 bases to trimming and J lost 7 bases; unmatched junction nucleotides: 11. Germline CDR1 is DFQATT and CDR2 is SNEGSKA (reference sequence).

The chain links TRBV7-3 to TRBJ2-1, with 10 bases fitting TRBD2. CDR1 SGHTA and CDR2 FQGTGA come from the germline V gene. Losses at the gene ends were 1 base for V and 4 bases for J; bases not matched to a gene: 4. The CDR3 runs to 16 residues. The chain's CDR3 is CASSLKLAGEYNEQFF. In nucleotides, the CDR3 is TGTGCCAGCAGCTTAAAGCTAGCGGGAGAATACAATGAGCAGTTCTTC.

This clonotype was counted a few times. The V call is TRBV5-1, the J call TRBJ2-5, with 13 bases identical to TRBD2. The V segment lost 4 bases and the J segment 1 base; nucleotides outside the gene matches: 4. CDR3 length: 16 residues. Germline lookup yields CDR1 SGHRS and CDR2 YFSETQ. CDR3 region: CASSIGLAGAQETQYF. DNA for the CDR3: TGCGCCAGCAGCATAGGACTAGCGGGGGCCCAAGAGACCCAGTACTTC. The full variable domain, its missing parts supplied by reference TRBV5-1 and TRBJ2-5, is KAGVTQTPRYLIKTRGQQVTLSCSPISGHRSVSWYQQTPGQGLQFLFEYFSETQRNKGNFPGRFSGRQFSNSRSEMNVSTLELGDSALYLCASSIGLAGAQETQYFGPGTRLLVL.

The chain uses TRBV27 and TRBJ2-1; D is uncertain. V was trimmed by 3 bases and J by 7 bases, leaving 10 bases between them. Germline lookup yields CDR1 MNHEY and CDR2 SMNVEV (reference sequence). The CDR3 sequence is 13 residues long. The CDR3 DNA reads as TGTGCCAGCAGTTTCCTGGGAATAAATGAGCAGTTCTTC. Protein sequence: CASSFLGINEQFF.

J is TRBJ2-1 and V is TRBV12-3 or TRBV12-4, with 11 bases aligning to TRBD1. Losses at the gene ends were 6 bases for V and 5 bases for J; bases not matched to a gene: 6. There are 15 residues in the CDR3. The CDR3 coding sequence is TGTGCCAGCAGAAACCGGGACAGGGGGAACAATGAGCAGTTCTTC. Its protein is CASRNRDRGNNEQFF.

The chain has TRBV12-3 or TRBV12-4 and TRBJ2-4, with D unresolved. V lost 9 bases and J lost 2, with 11 bases in between. The CDR3 sequence is 13 residues long. The CDR3 sequence: CASIGDPKNIQYF. For the CDR3, the DNA is TGTGCCAGTATAGGAGATCCCAAAAACATTCAGTACTTC.

The chain is built from TRBV18 and TRBJ2-1; D remains ambiguous. CDR3 length equals 14 residues. The germline V gene encodes CDR1 KGHSH and CDR2 LQKENI. V dropped 3 bases and J dropped 0 bases, with 6 bases sitting between them. Here the CDR3 reads CASSPAVSYNEQFF. The CDR3 DNA reads as TGTGCCAGCTCACCTGCGGTCTCCTACAATGAGCAGTTCTTC.

The chain combines TRBV5-1 with TRBJ2-1; D possibly uses TRBD1 or TRBD2 (5 bases each). V was cut by 4 bases and J by 5 bases, with 19 bases left in between. The CDR3 length is 16 residues. The V gene's germline CDR1 is SGHRS and CDR2 YFSETQ. The CDR3, as DNA: TGCGCCAGCAGCAGCAGGGCTGAGGGATCTGACAATGAGCAGTTCTTC. Protein: CASSSRAEGSDNEQFF. The variable domain in full, with the rest retrieved from reference TRBV5-1 and TRBJ2-1, is KAGVTQTPRYLIKTRGQQVTLSCSPISGHRSVSWYQQTPGQGLQFLFEYFSETQRNKGNFPGRFSGRQFSNSRSEMNVSTLELGDSALYLCASSSRAEGSDNEQFFGPGTRLTVL.

The V call is TRBV10-2, the J call TRBJ2-3, with 8 bases fitting TRBD2. V lost 2 bases to trimming and J lost 2 bases; unmatched junction nucleotides: 9. There are 17 residues in the CDR3. Germline CDR1 WSHSY, CDR2 SAAADI. CDR3 in amino acids: CASSEMVLAGFTDTQYF. CDR3 DNA sequence: TGCGCCAGCAGTGAGATGGTCCTAGCGGGTTTCACAGATACGCAGTATTTT.

This clonotype showed up just a few times. The chain links TRBV12-3 or TRBV12-4 to TRBJ1-1, with a weak D call TRBD1 (6 bases). Trimming removed 10 bases from V and 1 base from J, with 10 bases in between. The CDR3 loop spans 12 amino acids. The CDR3 DNA sequence: TGTGCCACCCAACAGGGGAACACTGAAGCTTTCTTT. Protein sequence: CATQQGNTEAFF.

This clonotype came up a few times. V gene TRBV20-1 combines with J gene TRBJ1-1; unclear D gene. CDR1 and CDR2 from the germline V gene are DFQATT and SNEGSKA (reference sequence). V gave up 3 bases and J gave up 3 bases, with 11 bases separating them. There are 13 residues in the CDR3. The CDR3 protein is CSASRAVYTEAFF. CDR3 sequence (DNA): TGCAGTGCTAGTAGGGCAGTATACACTGAAGCTTTCTTT.

This clonotype turned up a few times. This rearrangement joins TRBV9 to TRBJ2-1, with D possibly TRBD2 on 6 matching bases. The CDR3 spans 15 residues. Trimming took 0 bases from V and 3 from J, leaving 10 bases between them. Per the germline V gene, CDR1 is SGDLS and CDR2 is YYNGEE. CDR3 nucleotides: TGTGCCAGCAGCGTAGGGGGAGGAGGCTACAATGAGCAGTTCTTC. It yields the protein CASSVGGGGYNEQFF.

The chain recombines TRBV7-9 with TRBJ1-3; 10 nucleotides match TRBD1. The CDR3 is 17 amino acids. V gave up 5 bases and J gave up 3 bases; unmatched junction bases: 10. Germline CDR1 SEHNR, CDR2 FQNEAQ (reference sequence). CDR3 protein: CASSLNRDRGNGNTIYF. Here the CDR3 DNA reads TGTGCCAGCAGCCTAAACCGGGACAGGGGCAATGGAAACACCATATATTTT.

DNA of the CDR3: TGTGCCAGCAATCCTCCGCGCCGCCGGGACGGATATAGCAATCAGCCCCAGCATTTT. Protein: CASNPPRRRDGYSNQPQHF. V usage is TRBV6-2 or TRBV6-3 and J usage is TRBJ1-5; weak D call: TRBD1 (5 bases). This CDR3 region has 19 residues. Germline V gene sequence: CDR1 MNHEY, CDR2 SVGEGT. V was trimmed by 7 bases and J by 0 bases, leaving 25 bases between them.

This clonotype was observed a handful of times. V is TRBV29-1 and J is TRBJ1-2, with D tentatively TRBD1 (6 bases). CDR3 length: 12 amino acids. Trimming took 4 bases from V and 6 from J, leaving 12 bases between them. CDR1 is SQVTM, CDR2 ANQGSEA, per germline. CDR3 DNA: TGCAGCGTTGGGGGGGGGCAGAATGGCTACACCTTC. Translation gives CSVGGGQNGYTF.

The chain has TRBV5-1 and TRBJ2-7; D not resolved. The V gene's germline CDR1 is SGHRS and CDR2 YFSETQ. The CDR3 sequence is 13 residues long. V lost 0 bases and J lost 2, with 6 bases in between. This CDR3 reads CASSLDGAYEQYV. The DNA for the CDR3 is TGCGCCAGCAGCTTGGACGGTGCCTACGAGCAGTACGTC.

This clonotype was counted only a few times. The CDR3 DNA sequence: TGTGCCAGCACCGAAGCGGGGGTCGGTCAGCCCCAGCATTTT. It translates to CASTEAGVGQPQHF. The genes are TRBV7-9 and TRBJ1-5; D possibly corresponds to TRBD1 (5 bases). CDR1 is SEHNR and CDR2 is FQNEAQ in the germline V gene (reference sequence). Trimming stripped 7 bases from V and 6 bases from J, with 16 bases between. This CDR3 region has 14 residues.

This clonotype has ten or more counts. The V and J genes are TRBV27 and TRBJ2-1; 13 positions agree with TRBD2. CDR3 length: 15 amino acids. Germline CDR1 reads MNHEY; CDR2 reads SMNVEV (reference sequence). V dropped 5 bases and J dropped 5; count of bases not matched to a gene: 3. CDR3 nucleotide sequence: TGTGCCAGCAGTCTACTAGCGGGAGGGAACAATGAGCAGTTCTTC. Translated: CASSLLAGGNNEQFF.

The chain employs TRBV7-2 and TRBJ2-5, with 9 bases lining up with TRBD1. J lost 14 bases, V lost 8 bases, and 15 bases had no gene match. Germline values: CDR1 SGHTA, CDR2 FQGNSA. The CDR3 extends over 13 amino acids. CDR3: CASRLTPGDRAYF. The CDR3 DNA follows: TGTGCCAGCCGCCTGACGCCTGGGGACAGGGCTTACTTC.